These 32 T cell receptor beta chains were all obtained from the same sample, sequenced in a study of cytomegalovirus exposure and HLA in healthy donors. Primers for the PCR totalled 60 Vbeta and 13 Jbeta. The repertoire was sequenced with immunoSEQ multiplex PCR; TCRdb's copy has only in-frame clones and lacks some. Among more than 200,000 clones listed, 60% to 80% were seen once. What was sequenced was PBMCs. The receptors derive from a young man in good health and CMV-seronegative.

Here the CDR3 DNA reads TGTGCCAGCAGCCAACCGGACAGGGGCATCTCTGGAAACACCATATATTTT. Translated: CASSQPDRGISGNTIYF. The chain uses TRBV7-9 and TRBJ1-3; 9 bases agree with TRBD1. J lost 0 bases, V lost 5 bases, and 8 bases had no gene match. CDR1 and CDR2 from the germline V gene are SEHNR and FQNEAQ (reference sequence). The CDR3 is 17 amino acids.

J is TRBJ2-1 and V is TRBV6-5; 8 nucleotides align to TRBD2. Trimming cost V 7 bases and J 0 bases; bases outside gene matches: 5. The CDR3 spans 15 residues. Per germline, CDR1 MNHEY and CDR2 SVGAGI. CDR3 loop: CASNIRGGSYNEQFF. Written as DNA, the CDR3 is TGTGCCAGCAATATCCGGGGGGGCTCCTACAATGAGCAGTTCTTC.

The CDR3 DNA reads TGTGCCAGCAGTCCCCCTGGACAGAACACTGAAGCTTTCTTT. Encoded protein: CASSPPGQNTEAFF. The rearrangement uses TRBV6-5 and TRBJ1-1; the D gene is possibly TRBD1 (5 bases). Germline-derived CDR1 and CDR2 are MNHEY and SVGAGI. The CDR3 length is 14 residues. V gave up 5 bases and J gave up 1 base, with 11 bases separating them.

This chain links TRBV19 with TRBJ2-1, with D possibly being TRBD2 (6 bases). The CDR3 runs to 17 residues. CDR1 and CDR2 from the germline V gene are LNHDA and SQIVND (reference sequence). V was trimmed by 1 base and J by 4 bases, leaving 17 bases between them. The CDR3 region has the DNA TGTGCCAGTAGTATAGGGACTACTCTTGGCCAGTACAATGAGCAGTTCTTC. Its protein is CASSIGTTLGQYNEQFF.

This clone was counted once. Its ends do not fully match the called genes, so a read error is possible. This chain connects TRBV6-1 to TRBJ2-1; TRBD2 matches 7 bases. The CDR3 has 16 amino acids. Germline CDR1 is MNHNS and CDR2 is SASEGT. This CDR3 is CASREEAGIIFNEQFF. In DNA form, the CDR3 reads TGTGCCAGCAGAGAAGAAGCGGGAATTATCTTCAATGAGCAGTTCTTC.

This CDR3 reads CASSLATYEQYF. The CDR3, as DNA: TGTGCCAGCAGCTTGGCAACCTACGAGCAGTACTTC. The chain employs TRBV5-6 and TRBJ2-7, with no clear D. CDR3 length equals 12 residues. Trimming took 0 bases from V and 2 from J, leaving 3 bases between them. Germline assignment: CDR1 SGHDT and CDR2 YYEEEE.

V and J are TRBV15 and TRBJ2-5; D is ambiguous. V dropped 3 bases and J dropped 1 base, with 12 bases sitting between them. The CDR3 spans 15 residues. The germline CDR1 and CDR2 sequences are LNHNV and YYDKDF (reference sequence). The CDR3 loop is CATSRVNYPQETQYF. CDR3 DNA: TGTGCCACCAGCAGGGTAAACTACCCCCAAGAGACCCAGTACTTC.

The CDR3 region is CASSTTGGNYYGYTF. The CDR3 DNA reads TGTGCCAGTAGTACGACAGGGGGCAACTACTATGGCTACACCTTC. The gene calls are TRBV19 and TRBJ1-2, with 10 bases lining up with TRBD1. Per germline, CDR1 LNHDA and CDR2 SQIVND (reference sequence). V lost 4 bases, J lost 3 bases, and 5 bases stayed unmatched. The length of the CDR3 is 15 residues.

V and J are TRBV7-9 and TRBJ2-5; 14 bases are a match to TRBD2. The J segment lost 5 bases and the V segment lost 5 bases, leaving 10 bases of the junction unmatched. Germline V lookup: CDR1 SEHNR, CDR2 FQNEAQ (reference sequence). The CDR3 is made up of 17 amino acids. The CDR3 region is CASSPRRTSGGRETQYF. The CDR3 nucleotides read TGTGCCAGCAGCCCCCGGCGGACTAGCGGGGGGAGGGAGACCCAGTACTTC.

The DNA of the CDR3 is TGCGCCAGCAGGCCCGGGCGGGATCCCATGAACACTGAAGCTTTCTTT. Translating it yields CASRPGRDPMNTEAFF. The chain recombines TRBV5-1 with TRBJ1-1; D is uncertain. The length of the CDR3 is 16 residues. Germline CDR1 reads SGHRS; CDR2 reads YFSETQ. The V end lost 5 bases, the J end lost 0 bases, and 17 bases lay between the germline ends.

The V and J genes are TRBV11-3 and TRBJ1-2; 7 bases fit TRBD1. Per the germline V gene, CDR1 is SGHNT and CDR2 is YENEEA. The CDR3 is made up of 15 amino acids. The J segment lost 6 bases and the V segment lost 5 bases, leaving 12 bases of the junction unmatched. CDR3 in DNA: TGTGCCAGCAGCCAGAGGACAGGAATCTTAGATGGCTACACCTTC. This gives the protein CASSQRTGILDGYTF.

As regards this clone: No conserved phenylalanine or tryptophan is present at the end of the CDR3, so a read error is the likely explanation. The DNA is omitted, as the CDR3 cannot be located on it reliably, and the CDR3 follows TCRdb's listing. The genes are TRBV11-3 and TRBJ1-2; TRBD1 is the table's D call and was not checked against the DNA. Termini included, the CDR3 measures 9 amino acids. The germline V gene encodes CDR1 SGHNT and CDR2 YENEEA. CDR3 sequence reads: CASSIRAAY.

This chain joins TRBV4-3 and TRBJ1-1, with a possible D match to TRBD1 (5 bases). Trimming left V 1 base short and J 7 bases short, with 10 bases between. CDR3 length: 13 residues. The germline CDR1 and CDR2 sequences are LGHNA and YSLEER. In DNA form, the CDR3 reads TGCGCCAGCAGCCAAGTCGGGGGGGGTGAAGCTTTCTTT. Protein: CASSQVGGGEAFF.

This chain links TRBV11-2 with TRBJ1-2; 9 nucleotides match TRBD1. The CDR3 extends over 15 amino acids. J gave up 7 bases and V 5 bases, and 11 bases lay outside the gene matches. Per the germline V gene, CDR1 is SGHAT and CDR2 is FQNNGV. The DNA of the CDR3 is TGTGCCAGCAGCCCTCCGGGACAGGGCCGAGGTGGCTACACCTTC. It yields the protein CASSPPGQGRGGYTF.

This chain connects TRBV5-1 to TRBJ2-7, with TRBD2 matching 8 bases. CDR1 is SGHRS, CDR2 YFSETQ, per germline. Trimming at V came to 2 bases and at J to 6 bases, leaving 16 bases not matched to a gene. CDR3 size: 17 residues. CDR3 residues: CASSFGFSGTAVSEQYF. The CDR3 coding sequence is TGCGCCAGCAGCTTTGGATTTAGCGGGACTGCCGTAAGCGAGCAGTACTTC.

The chain links TRBV18 to TRBJ2-1; 10 bases align to TRBD2. The CDR3 contains 16 residues. Trimming cost V 3 bases and J 9 bases; bases outside gene matches: 11. CDR1 and CDR2 (germline): KGHSH, LQKENI. In DNA, the CDR3 is TGTGCCAGCTCACCCGTCCAGCGGGGGGGGACAGTTGAGCAGTTCTTC. Protein sequence: CASSPVQRGGTVEQFF. Full variable domain (outside the CDR3, taken from reference TRBV18 and TRBJ2-1): NAGVMQNPRHLVRRRGQEARLRCSPMKGHSHVYWYRQLPEEGLKFMVYLQKENIIDESGMPKERFSAEFPKEGPSILRIQQVVRGDSAAYFCASSPVQRGGTVEQFFGPGTRLTVL.

The CDR3 reads CASSLAREQPQHF. The CDR3 bases are TGTGCCAGCAGTTTAGCGAGGGAGCAGCCCCAGCATTTT. The chain uses TRBV27 and TRBJ1-5; D is unresolved. CDR1 is MNHEY, CDR2 SMNVEV, per germline (reference sequence). This CDR3 is built from 13 residues. Trimming shortened V by 2 bases and J by 7 bases, and 9 bases separated the two germline ends.

This clone has just a few counts. The chain employs TRBV19 and TRBJ2-5; 10 bases agree with TRBD1. The CDR3 contains 15 residues. V shed 5 bases and J 3 bases; nucleotides not matched to a gene: 6. Germline CDR1 reads LNHDA; CDR2 reads SQIVND (reference sequence). CDR3 bases: TGTGCCAGTAGTCCTCTCGGGACAGGGGAAGAGACCCAGTACTTC. This encodes CASSPLGTGEETQYF.

V and J are TRBV7-2 and TRBJ2-3; 12 positions match TRBD2. Germline V gene sequence: CDR1 SGHTA, CDR2 FQGNSA. V trimming: 6 bases; J trimming: 4 bases; junction bases outside the gene matches: 8. This CDR3 has 16 residues. CDR3 amino acids: CASRKASGGAADTQYF. The CDR3 DNA sequence: TGTGCCAGCAGGAAAGCTAGCGGGGGGGCGGCAGATACGCAGTATTTT.

This clone was seen a few times. The chain combines TRBV7-9 with TRBJ2-1; 13 positions agree with TRBD2. The CDR3 is 17 amino acids. Germline CDR1 reads SEHNR; CDR2 reads FQNEAQ (reference sequence). The ends lost 7 bases at V and 3 bases at J; junction bases unmatched: 9. The CDR3 nucleotides are TGTGCCAGCACCCAAGGGACTAGCGGGGATCACTACAATGAGCAGTTCTTC. Amino acid sequence: CASTQGTSGDHYNEQFF.

The CDR3 is CASSRRGGDTQPQHF. The CDR3 DNA sequence: TGTGCCAGCAGCCGCCGGGGAGGGGATACTCAGCCCCAGCATTTT. V is TRBV27 and J is TRBJ1-5; TRBD1 might be the D (5 bases). V lost 6 bases and J lost 6, with 18 bases in between. There are 15 residues in the CDR3. The germline V gene has CDR1 MNHEY and CDR2 SMNVEV (reference sequence).

The rearrangement joins TRBV20-1 to TRBJ2-5, with a tentative D call TRBD1 (5 bases). Germline V lookup: CDR1 DFQATT, CDR2 SNEGSKA (reference sequence). Trimming took 5 bases from V and 5 from J, leaving 9 bases between them. CDR3 size: 11 residues. DNA of the CDR3: TGCAGTGCTCAGGGTGACGAGACCCAGTACTTC. Translated, it gives CSAQGDETQYF.

This clone was detected only a few times. The J gene is TRBJ1-1, the V gene TRBV30; D not resolved. CDR1 is GTSNPN and CDR2 is SVGIG in the germline V gene (reference sequence). V gave up 3 bases and J gave up 5 bases, with 13 bases separating them. This CDR3 comprises 13 residues. CDR3: CAWSAGFETEAFF. The CDR3 DNA reads as TGTGCCTGGAGCGCGGGTTTTGAGACTGAAGCTTTCTTT. Supplemented by reference TRBV30 and TRBJ1-1, the full variable domain reads SQTIHQWPATLVQPVGSPLSLECTVEGTSNPNLYWYRQAAGRGLQLLFYSVGIGQISSEVPQNLSASRPQDRQFILSSKKLLLSDSGFYLCAWSAGFETEAFFGQGTRLTVV.

The chain is built from TRBV21-1 and TRBJ1-2; the listed D gene, TRBD1, was not tested against the DNA. TRBV21-1 is described as a pseudogene. The CDR3 has 14 residues. CDR3 nucleotide sequence: TGTGCCAGCAGGCGACAGGGAGTCAACTATGGCTACACCTTC. Translation gives CASRRQGVNYGYTF.

J is TRBJ2-1 and V is TRBV30, with TRBD2 matching 10 bases. CDR1 and CDR2 (germline): GTSNPN, SVGIG (reference sequence). The CDR3 is 16 amino acids. J lost 6 bases, V lost 0 bases, and 8 bases had no gene match. CDR3 in amino acids: CAWSVDLAGVSNEQFF. CDR3 in DNA: TGTGCCTGGAGTGTGGACCTAGCGGGAGTTTCCAATGAGCAGTTCTTC.

Here the CDR3 DNA reads TGTGCCAGCAGCCAGCCGCCAGGGACAGGGAGCCACAATGAGCAGTTCTTC. Translated: CASSQPPGTGSHNEQFF. The chain uses TRBV4-2 and TRBJ2-1; 9 bases match TRBD1. CDR3 length equals 17 residues. J lost 5 bases, V lost 3 bases, and 11 bases had no gene match. Germline loops: CDR1 LGHNA, CDR2 YNFKEQ.

The chain is built from TRBV30 and TRBJ2-5, with no clear D. Per germline, CDR1 GTSNPN and CDR2 SVGIG (reference sequence). Trimming removed 7 bases from V and 4 bases from J, with 10 bases in between. The CDR3 spans 11 residues. The CDR3 protein is CASSQRETQYF. The CDR3 DNA is TGTGCCTCGAGCCAGCGAGAGACCCAGTACTTC.

J is TRBJ2-2 and V is TRBV19, with a weak D call TRBD1 (7 bases). Germline lookup yields CDR1 LNHDA and CDR2 SQIVND (reference sequence). CDR3 length: 16 amino acids. V dropped 7 bases and J dropped 3 bases, with 18 bases sitting between them. As DNA, the CDR3 is TGTGCCAGTACCTTATGGGCAGGGGGGTACACCGGGGAGCTGTTTTTT. Translating it yields CASTLWAGGYTGELFF.

This clone was picked up a small number of times. V usage is TRBV28 and J usage is TRBJ2-7, with 7 bases fitting TRBD2. V was clipped by 9 bases and J by 1 base; unmatched bases: 9. Germline values: CDR1 MDHEN, CDR2 SYDVKM. The CDR3 loop spans 14 amino acids. The CDR3 protein is CASWGGGGSYEQYF. DNA for the CDR3: TGTGCCAGTTGGGGAGGCGGGGGATCCTACGAGCAGTACTTC.

The chain is built from TRBV19 and TRBJ2-3, with 7 bases fitting TRBD2. V was pared by 4 bases and J by 4 bases, with 2 bases of the junction left unmatched. CDR1 and CDR2 (germline): LNHDA, SQIVND (reference sequence). The CDR3 extends over 13 amino acids. The CDR3 loop is CASSTGLADTQYF. In nucleotides, the CDR3 is TGTGCCAGTAGTACCGGACTAGCAGATACGCAGTATTTT.

The J gene is TRBJ2-3, the V gene TRBV6-1, with a weak D call TRBD2 (5 bases). Trimming removed 9 bases from V and 6 bases from J, with 16 bases in between. The CDR3 covers 13 residues. From germline, CDR1 is MNHNS and CDR2 SASEGT. The CDR3 region is CASGENFGDTQYF. CDR3 nucleotide sequence: TGTGCCAGTGGGGAGAATTTCGGGGATACGCAGTATTTT.

The chain has TRBV19 and TRBJ1-1, with no clear D. The germline CDR1 and CDR2 sequences are LNHDA and SQIVND (reference sequence). The germline V and J ends were trimmed by 3 bases and 0 bases, with 14 bases remaining between them. The CDR3 extends over 16 amino acids. CDR3 protein: CASSIQVIDMNTEAFF. The CDR3 coding sequence is TGTGCCAGTAGTATCCAAGTTATCGACATGAACACTGAAGCTTTCTTT.